This T cell receptor beta chain was obtained from a study of vaccination effects on CD4 cells after COVID-19. Study as a whole: Participants each got two BNT162b2 or mRNA-1273 vaccine doses.

This clone has a handful of counts. What it binds is not known. Only in-frame clones appear in the TCRdb table, and some are missing; sequencing was by immunoSEQ multiplex PCR. The sample gives 65,000 to 90,000 clones, around 76% of which show up once; roughly a tenth is in the top ten. Prior to sequencing, the ViraFEST assay stimulated PBMC with viral peptide pools, which expanded the antigen-specific CD4+ T cells. The culture ran for roughly ten days before CD4+ T cells were isolated. Previously uninfected by SARS-CoV-2, the vaccine recipients also showed negative nucleocapsid antibodies. Around 2.1 million PBMC per well were cultured with around 10 IU/ml IL-2 and 7.5 to 10 ug/ml peptides. Per germline, CDR1 SNHLY and CDR2 FYNNEI. Trimming at V came to 7 bases and at J to 1 base, leaving 13 bases not matched to a gene. The CDR3 is 18 residues long.

The specimen was CD4+ T cells from PBMCs cultured with SARS-CoV-2 spike peptides, collected before COVID-19 vaccination. The receptor's source is a human donor who received a COVID-19 vaccine. The chain couples TRBV2 to TRBJ1-5; 10 nucleotides line up with TRBD1. The CDR3 DNA follows: TGTGCCAGCAACAAAGACAGGACAGGGGGTATGAGCAATCAGCCCCAGCATTTT. Amino acids: CASNKDRTGGMSNQPQHF.